This T cell receptor beta chain was profiled in a study of T cells after yellow fever vaccination (dated by TCRdb to between 2017 and 2020). Study-level background: The SMART-Seq v4 Ultra Low Input RNA kit was used to prepare libraries from fractions with low cell numbers. To follow T-cell clones before and after primary and booster YFV17D yellow fever vaccination, bulk TCR alpha and beta repertoires were sequenced over time. Two healthy male donors made up the cohort, one aged 18 to 30 years and the other aged 30 to 40 years. Blood was drawn at multiple timepoints before and after primary and secondary immunization, with bulk PBMC replicates and cell subsets isolated.

V loses 6 bases, J loses 6 bases, and the germline ends lie 15 bases apart. Counted from cysteine to phenylalanine, this CDR3 has 13 amino acids. Of the read, only the CDR3 DNA is kept; its 39 bases are in frame from base 1. CDR1 and CDR2 (SQVTM, ANQGSEA) derive from the germline V gene. Synthesis of TCR cDNA relied on 5'RACE template switching, a step that introduced a universal primer site along with unique molecular identifiers. Priming of cDNA synthesis was performed from both the TCR alpha and TCR beta constant segments. Libraries were amplified in two PCR steps, with sample barcodes and sequencing adapters added in the second step. Libraries were sequenced on Illumina HiSeq 2500 (2x100 bp) or NovaSeq (2x150 bp). The paper's processing steps were these. Reads were demultiplexed and collapsed into UMI consensus sequences with MIGEC, and V(D)J alignment was performed with MiXCR. Vaccine-responding clonotypes were identified with edgeR using replicate PBMC samples, with FDR below 0.01 and a log2 fold change above 5 up to day 15 being required. CD4 or CD8 identity was assigned to each bulk clonotype according to whether the clonotype was present at higher abundance in the sequenced CD4 repertoire or the sequenced CD8 repertoire. TCRdb redid the processing of the public reads, applying fastp at Q25 and MiXCR, and retained in-frame beta chains. Identical CDR3 proteins give one entry, which carries the most common genes and DNA. Here the V and J calls rest on TCRdb's processing, not on the authors' analysis. Recorded for this sample are 250,000 to 300,000 distinct CDR3 sequences; 10% to 15% of them occurred a single time. Around 0.55% of the sample belongs to the ten largest clones.

The treatment or condition tag for this specimen amounts to: live attenuated yellow fever vaccine strain. PBMCs were isolated from peripheral blood using a standard Ficoll-Paque protocol. CD4 and CD8 T-cell fractions were isolated with Dynabeads CD4 and CD8 positive selection kits. RNA was extracted with TriZol from bulk PBMCs, CD4 and CD8 fractions, and dextramer-positive and dextramer-negative fractions. The investigation overall reported the following: A small share of clonotypes was detected in both CD4 and CD8 compartments, with the overlap likely arising from convergent recombination. The study included only a couple of donors, which limits how far the findings can be generalized. Compared with the primary T-cell response, the secondary T-cell response was weaker but faster, peaking on day 5 rather than day 15. After the booster, most of the clones that had expanded following primary vaccination were detected again (just under 97% of CD4 and 88% of CD8), which suggests that memory was broadly maintained. Computational filtering was needed because FACS-sorted repertoires could contain abundant contaminating clonotypes from the bulk population.

As concerns this clonotype: What this receptor recognizes is not known. No clone much larger than this one lies a single base away; base qualities are absent.

This receptor was obtained from a man aged 30 to 45 who received the YFV17D yellow fever vaccine. The specimen was CD4+ T cells sorted from PBMCs, collected 45 days after the yellow fever booster vaccination. The sequence links TRBV29-1 to TRBJ1-5; a confident D gene designation cannot be given. CDR3 loop: CSVLTAGGQPQHF. The DNA sequence is TGCAGCGTCCTAACCGCGGGTGGTCAGCCCCAGCATTTT. The full variable domain, completed from the reference TRBV29-1 and TRBJ1-5 proteins outside the CDR3, reads SAVISQKPSRDICQRGTSLTIQCQVDSQVTMMFWYRQQPGQSLTLIATANQGSEATYESGFVIDKFPISRPNLTFSTLTVSNMSPEDSSIYLCSVLTAGGQPQHFGDGTRLSIL.